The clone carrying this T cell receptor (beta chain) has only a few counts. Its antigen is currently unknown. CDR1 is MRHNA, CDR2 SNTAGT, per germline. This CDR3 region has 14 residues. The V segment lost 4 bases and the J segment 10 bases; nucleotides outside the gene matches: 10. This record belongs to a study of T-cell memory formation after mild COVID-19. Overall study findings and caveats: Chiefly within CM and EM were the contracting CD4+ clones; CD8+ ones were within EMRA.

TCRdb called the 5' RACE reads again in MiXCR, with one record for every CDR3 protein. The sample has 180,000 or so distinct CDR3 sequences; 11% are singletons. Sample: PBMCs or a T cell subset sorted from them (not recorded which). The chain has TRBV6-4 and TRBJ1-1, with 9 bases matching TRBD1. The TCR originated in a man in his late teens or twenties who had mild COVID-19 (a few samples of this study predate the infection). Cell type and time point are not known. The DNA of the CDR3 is TGTGCCAGCAGTGCCGAACCGGGACAGGGTCGAGCTTTCTTT. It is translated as CASSAEPGQGRAFF.